The entry that follows covers one T cell receptor beta chain sequence. The data are from a study of cytomegalovirus exposure and HLA in healthy donors. Both 60 Vbeta primers and 13 Jbeta primers went into the PCR. Only in-frame clones appear in the TCRdb table, and some are missing; sequencing was by immunoSEQ multiplex PCR. The repertoire has over 110,000 clones, approximately 80% of them found once; the top ten carry 5% to 8%. CDR1 and CDR2 (germline): SGHKS, YYEKEE (reference sequence). This CDR3 spans 16 amino acids. V was clipped by 0 bases and J by 4 bases, with 15 bases between them. V usage is TRBV5-5 and J usage is TRBJ2-3, with D perhaps matching TRBD2 (6 bases). The specimen was PBMCs. This TCR came from a woman aged 40 to 49 in good health and CMV-seropositive. CDR3 region: CASSLVVAVAADTQYF. CDR3 DNA: TGTGCCAGCAGCTTGGTCGTAGCGGTGGCGGCAGATACGCAGTATTTT.